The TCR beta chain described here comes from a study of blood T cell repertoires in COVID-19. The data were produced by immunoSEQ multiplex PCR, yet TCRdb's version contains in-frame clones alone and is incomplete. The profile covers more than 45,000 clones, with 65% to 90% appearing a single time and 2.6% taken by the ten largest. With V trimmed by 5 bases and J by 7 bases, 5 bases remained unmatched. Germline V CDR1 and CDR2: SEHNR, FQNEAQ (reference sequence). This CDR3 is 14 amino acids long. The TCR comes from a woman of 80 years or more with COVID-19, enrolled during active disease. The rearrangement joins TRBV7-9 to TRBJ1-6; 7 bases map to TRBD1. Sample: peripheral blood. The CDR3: CASSDRVGNSPLHF. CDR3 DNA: TGTGCCAGCAGCGACAGGGTAGGGAATTCACCCCTCCACTTT.